This T cell receptor (beta chain) was profiled in a study of cytomegalovirus exposure and HLA in healthy donors. For the study at large: Of several hundred genotyped donors, around 86% grouped in the Caucasian-associated ancestry cluster.

The CDR3 has 13 residues. Trimming removed 2 bases from V and 5 bases from J, with 9 bases in between. The germline V gene has CDR1 KGHSH and CDR2 LQKENI. The PCR had 60 Vbeta and 13 Jbeta primers. The repertoire was sequenced with immunoSEQ multiplex PCR; TCRdb's copy has only in-frame clones and lacks some. Among over 200,000 clones listed, around 79% were seen once. This clone was picked up a small number of times. Sequenced: PBMCs. This TCR derives from a male donor in good health and CMV-seronegative. The V gene is TRBV18, the J gene TRBJ1-1; unclear D gene. The CDR3 region is CASSPDPGTEAFF. The CDR3, as DNA: TGTGCCAGCTCACCAGACCCCGGGACTGAAGCTTTCTTT.